These 25 T cell receptor beta chains came from one sample sequenced in a study of shared clonotypes between healthy human individuals. The method was immunoSEQ multiplex PCR; TCRdb's version includes in-frame clones alone and lacks a portion of them. The repertoire holds more than 400,000 clones, with approximately 81% as singletons. Sequenced material: PBMCs. The receptors were gathered from a woman in her forties in good health. Some clones in this sample may be carry-over from other donors' samples.

As regards this clone: It differs at one base from a far larger clone, so likely a read error. Other DNA sequences in this specimen translate into the identical CDR3. V usage is TRBV25-1 and J usage is TRBJ2-2, with 7 bases fitting TRBD1. CDR1 and CDR2 from the germline V gene are MGHDK and SYGVNS. Trimming took 0 bases from V and 8 from J; bases not matched to a gene: 3. The CDR3 runs 14 residues. CDR3 DNA: TGTGCCAGCAGTGAATATGAGGGGGCTGGGGAGCTGTTTTTT. It encodes CASSEYEGAGELFF.

The chain joins TRBV13 to TRBJ2-7; TRBD2 agrees at 11 bases. Germline CDR1 and CDR2: PRHDT and FYEKMQ (reference sequence). The CDR3 consists of 16 residues. V gave up 2 bases and J gave up 2 bases; unmatched junction bases: 5. The CDR3 nucleotides are TGTGCCAGCAGCTTAACCGGGACTAGCGGTCCCTACGAGCAGTACTTC. Translated: CASSLTGTSGPYEQYF.

V and J are TRBV6-6 and TRBJ1-1, with D maybe TRBD1 (6 bases). CDR1 is MNHNY, CDR2 SVGAGI, per germline (reference sequence). The CDR3 covers 13 residues. Trimming removed 6 bases from V and 1 base from J, with 9 bases in between. The CDR3 loop reads CASRSTGNTEAFF. The CDR3 DNA reads as TGTGCCAGCAGATCGACAGGGAACACTGAAGCTTTCTTT.

The chain links TRBV19 to TRBJ2-2; TRBD1 is a possible D gene (6 bases). The CDR3 is made up of 15 amino acids. Looked up from germline, CDR1 is LNHDA and CDR2 is SQIVND (reference sequence). The V end was cut by 5 bases, the J end by 5 bases, with 15 bases between. The CDR3 region has the DNA TGTGCCAGTAGTCAGGGGTTGAGTGGGACCGGGGAGCTGTTTTTT. It encodes CASSQGLSGTGELFF.

J is TRBJ2-3 and V is TRBV18; 8 positions match TRBD1. Germline V gene lookup returns CDR1 KGHSH and CDR2 LQKENI. After removal of 4 bases from V and 2 bases from J, the junction contained 8 bases not matched to a gene. The CDR3 runs to 16 residues. For the CDR3, the DNA is TGTGCCAGCTCACGAACGGCCCAGGGGGCCACAGATACGCAGTATTTT. It yields the protein CASSRTAQGATDTQYF.

This clone came up once. Other DNA sequences of this sample code for an identical CDR3. The V call is TRBV11-2, the J call TRBJ2-7; TRBD1 agrees at 9 bases. Germline assignment: CDR1 SGHAT and CDR2 FQNNGV. The CDR3 consists of 15 residues. V gave up 0 bases and J gave up 3 bases; unmatched junction bases: 3. CDR3 loop: CASSLEGQGFYEQYF. Written as DNA, the CDR3 is TGTGCCAGCAGCTTAGAGGGACAGGGTTTCTACGAGCAGTACTTC.

This chain joins TRBV10-2 and TRBJ2-1, with D unclear. Germline-derived CDR1 and CDR2 are WSHSY and SAAADI. V lost 6 bases and J lost 3, with 9 bases in between. There are 13 residues in the CDR3. CDR3 nucleotides: TGCGCCAGCAGGCCGTCGGACTACAATGAGCAGTTCTTC. Protein sequence: CASRPSDYNEQFF.

The chain joins TRBV28 to TRBJ1-2; TRBD1 aligns across 9 bases. Germline CDR1 MDHEN, CDR2 SYDVKM. This CDR3 is built from 15 residues. The J segment lost 1 base and the V segment lost 5 bases, leaving 5 bases of the junction unmatched. This CDR3 reads CASSTGGSVNYGYTF. CDR3 sequence (DNA): TGTGCCAGCAGTACAGGGGGCTCGGTTAACTATGGCTACACCTTC.

The chain employs TRBV5-1 and TRBJ2-6; 11 bases agree with TRBD2. The V segment lost 4 bases and the J segment 0 bases; nucleotides outside the gene matches: 6. CDR1 and CDR2 from the germline V gene are SGHRS and YFSETQ. This CDR3 has 18 amino acids. The CDR3 bases are TGCGCCAGCAGCGGGGGACTAGCGGACTACTCTGGGGCCAACGTCCTGACTTTC. This gives the protein CASSGGLADYSGANVLTF.

The rearrangement links TRBV9 to TRBJ2-5; D unclear. The CDR3 runs 14 residues. Germline-derived CDR1 and CDR2 are SGDLS and YYNGEE. V lost 4 bases to trimming and J lost 2 bases, with 12 bases between them. For the CDR3, the DNA is TGTGCCAGCAGCCCCCCCGGTAGACAAGAGACCCAGTACTTC. It translates to CASSPPGRQETQYF.

This clone was seen more than once but under ten times. This chain links TRBV11-2 with TRBJ1-2, with D possibly matching TRBD1 (6 bases). The CDR3 consists of 14 residues. Trimming pared 0 bases from V and 2 bases from J, leaving 7 bases between. CDR1 is SGHAT, CDR2 FQNNGV, per germline. CDR3 amino acids: CASSLETGNYGYTF. The CDR3 nucleotides read TGTGCCAGCAGCTTAGAAACAGGGAACTATGGCTACACCTTC.

This chain joins TRBV5-8 and TRBJ1-2, with D perhaps TRBD1 (6 bases). The V end lost 0 bases, the J end lost 6 bases, and 12 bases lay between the germline ends. Germline CDR1 is SGHTS and CDR2 is YDEGEE. This CDR3 has 14 residues. The CDR3 region is CASSLVQGTNGYTF. Here the CDR3 DNA reads TGTGCCAGCAGCTTGGTGCAGGGGACGAATGGCTACACCTTC. Filled out from reference TRBV5-8 and TRBJ1-2, the complete variable domain reads EAGVTQSPTHLIKTRGQQATLRCSPISGHTSVYWYQQALGLGLQFLLWYDEGEERNRGNFPPRFSGRQFPNYSSELNVNALELEDSALYLCASSLVQGTNGYTFGSGTRLTVV.

This chain links TRBV27 with TRBJ2-1; D remains unclear. This CDR3 is 19 amino acids long. The V and J ends lost 2 bases and 2 bases respectively, with 22 bases between them. CDR1 and CDR2 (germline): MNHEY, SMNVEV (reference sequence). The CDR3 sequence is CASSLIGPANSMAYNEQFF. The CDR3 DNA follows: TGTGCCAGCAGTTTAATTGGTCCGGCGAATTCTATGGCCTACAATGAGCAGTTCTTC.

The rearrangement links TRBV10-1 to TRBJ1-3, with a weak D call TRBD1 (5 bases). The CDR3 length is 13 residues. Trimming cost V 7 bases and J 0 bases, with 7 bases left between them. CDR1 is WNHNN and CDR2 is SYGVQD in the germline V gene (reference sequence). DNA for the CDR3: TGCGCCAGCACGACAGTCTCTGGAAACACCATATATTTT. Amino acids: CASTTVSGNTIYF.

J is TRBJ2-1 and V is TRBV10-3; D ambiguous. The CDR3 runs to 14 residues. The V gene lost 7 bases and the J gene lost 0 bases, with 10 bases spanning the gap. The V gene's germline CDR1 is ENHRY and CDR2 SYGVKD. CDR3 DNA sequence: TGTGCCATCACGGCGAGTAGCTCCTACAATGAGCAGTTCTTC. This translates into CAITASSSYNEQFF.

In this sample, this clone turned up a few times. The chain joins TRBV5-1 to TRBJ1-2, with D possibly matching TRBD1 (5 bases). Trimming cost V 1 base and J 6 bases, with 13 bases left between them. The CDR3 has 14 residues. Germline values: CDR1 SGHRS, CDR2 YFSETQ. The chain's CDR3 is CASSLLQERNGYTF. The CDR3 DNA reads as TGCGCCAGCAGCTTGCTACAGGAGAGGAATGGCTACACCTTC.

In this sample, this clone turned up a few times. DNA for the CDR3: TGTGCCACCTCGAGGGACAGCTTCTACGAGCAGTACTTC. Amino acids: CATSRDSFYEQYF. The chain carries TRBV6-6 and TRBJ2-7, with 7 positions matching TRBD1. Trimming cost V 10 bases and J 3 bases; bases outside gene matches: 9. Germline lookup yields CDR1 MNHNY and CDR2 SVGAGI (reference sequence). There are 13 residues in the CDR3.

This chain uses TRBV18 with TRBJ1-4, with 7 nucleotides matching TRBD1. Germline CDR1 is KGHSH and CDR2 is LQKENI. Losses at the gene ends were 6 bases for V and 5 bases for J; bases not matched to a gene: 9. This CDR3 is 15 amino acids long. In nucleotides, the CDR3 is TGTGCCAGCTCGCGCGACAGGGAAGGGAATGAAAAACTGTTTTTT. Translating gives CASSRDREGNEKLFF.

At least ten counts were recorded for this clone. CDR3 coding DNA: TGTGCCAGCAGTTTCCTCTACGAGCAGTACTTC. It translates to CASSFLYEQYF. The J gene is TRBJ2-5, the V gene TRBV27; no clear D gene. The end of the DNA fits TRBJ2-7 better, so the J call may be wrong. The germline CDR1 and CDR2 sequences are MNHEY and SMNVEV (reference sequence). This CDR3 is built from 11 residues.

The rearrangement links TRBV27 to TRBJ2-1, with 8 bases matching TRBD2. Trimming removed 5 bases from V and 2 bases from J; junction bases left unmatched: 5. The CDR3 contains 15 residues. Germline values: CDR1 MNHEY, CDR2 SMNVEV (reference sequence). CDR3 protein: CASSVSGSAYNEQFF. In nucleotides, the CDR3 is TGTGCCAGCAGTGTCAGCGGGAGCGCCTACAATGAGCAGTTCTTC.

The chain recombines TRBV5-4 with TRBJ2-3; D uncertain. This CDR3 spans 13 amino acids. Between the trimmed V and J ends, which lost 4 bases and 2 bases, there was a span of 8 bases. The V gene's germline CDR1 is SGHNT and CDR2 YYREEE (reference sequence). CDR3 residues: CASSPTNTDTQYF. DNA of the CDR3: TGTGCCAGCAGCCCTACTAACACAGATACGCAGTATTTT.

With regard to this clone: A far larger clone is one nucleotide away, so this likely arose from a read error. As the CDR3 is not closed by the conserved phenylalanine or tryptophan, this likely results from a read error. This sample also contains other DNA sequences that code for the same CDR3. The rearrangement joins TRBV5-4 to TRBJ2-7, with D perhaps matching TRBD2 (6 bases). The V gene's germline CDR1 is SGHNT and CDR2 YYREEE (reference sequence). The V and J ends lost 2 bases and 0 bases respectively, with 12 bases between them. The CDR3 length is 15 residues. CDR3 in amino acids: CASSLGGASSYEQYL. CDR3 sequence (DNA): TGTGCCAGCAGCTTAGGCGGGGCGAGCTCCTACGAGCAGTACCTC.

This chain connects TRBV29-1 to TRBJ1-2; D not resolved. CDR1 and CDR2 (germline): SQVTM, ANQGSEA. This CDR3 spans 12 amino acids. The V end was cut by 2 bases, the J end by 8 bases, with 12 bases between. CDR3 residues: CSVEKGMGGYTF. The CDR3 DNA reads as TGCAGCGTTGAAAAGGGCATGGGGGGCTACACCTTC.

The chain carries TRBV29-1 and TRBJ2-1, with TRBD2 as a possible D gene (6 bases). Trimming left V 3 bases short and J 8 bases short, with 20 bases between. The CDR3 contains 15 residues. The germline gives CDR1 SQVTM, CDR2 ANQGSEA. Here the CDR3 DNA reads TGCAGCGTTGAGTTTCCGACTAGGAGTATCGATGAGCAGTTCTTC. Its protein product is CSVEFPTRSIDEQFF.

This clone was detected many times. Other nucleotide sequences from this sample produce the same CDR3. The V and J genes are TRBV27 and TRBJ2-5; D perhaps matches TRBD2 (5 bases). The CDR3 sequence is 14 residues long. Germline V gene sequence: CDR1 MNHEY, CDR2 SMNVEV (reference sequence). The V end lost 5 bases, the J end lost 5 bases, and 15 bases lay between the germline ends. CDR3 sequence (DNA): TGTGCCAGCAGTCGGACTTACTTTCTCGAGACCCAGTACTTC. Translated, it gives CASSRTYFLETQYF.